This T cell receptor beta chain comes out of a study of T cell clonality in common variable immunodeficiency. Findings and caveats of the study: Common variable immunodeficiency TCR beta sequences reportedly had fewer deletions and N-nucleotide insertions. Fewer TCRbeta clones were shared among CVID subjects than controls. Patient heterogeneity in the CVID cohort limited correlations between repertoire features and clinical complications.

This CDR3 is 14 amino acids long. Germline V gene sequence: CDR1 MRHNA, CDR2 SNTAGT. Trimming cost V 6 bases and J 3 bases, with 14 bases left between them. This clone was observed many times. Antigen specificity is unknown. The CDR3 end lies 3 residues beyond the end of the read and is filled in from the germline J gene. CVID and control samples used equivalent genomic DNA input. The repertoire was sequenced with immunoSEQ multiplex PCR; TCRdb's copy has only in-frame clones and lacks some. Observed in the sample are around 34,000 clones, none of them singletons. This receptor was identified in a person aged 18 to 75 in good health. The specimen sequenced was peripheral blood mononuclear cells. The V and J genes are TRBV6-4 and TRBJ1-1, with D possibly matching TRBD1 (6 bases). The sequenced CDR3 bases are TGTGCCAGCAGGGAACAGGGAGGGCACACTGAA. It is translated as CASREQGGHTE. The entire CDR3 protein reads CASREQGGHTEAFF.